This T cell receptor beta chain was identified in a study of technical replicates of blood from several donors. Clones were sequenced by immunoSEQ multiplex PCR, and TCRdb holds only the in-frame ones, with some missing. The sample carries roughly 68,000 clones, roughly 97% recorded once. Germline V gene sequence: CDR1 MDHEN, CDR2 SYDVKM. With 3 bases removed from V and 5 bases from J, the gap between germline ends came to 14 bases. The CDR3 covers 14 residues. This clone was counted once. The receptor's source is a human donor in good health. Sequencing was performed on T cells isolated from PBMCs. V and J are TRBV28 and TRBJ2-7, with a tentative D call TRBD1 (6 bases). CDR3 DNA: TGTGCCAGCAGTTTCACAGGGTCTACCAACGAGCAGTACTTC. Its translation: CASSFTGSTNEQYF.